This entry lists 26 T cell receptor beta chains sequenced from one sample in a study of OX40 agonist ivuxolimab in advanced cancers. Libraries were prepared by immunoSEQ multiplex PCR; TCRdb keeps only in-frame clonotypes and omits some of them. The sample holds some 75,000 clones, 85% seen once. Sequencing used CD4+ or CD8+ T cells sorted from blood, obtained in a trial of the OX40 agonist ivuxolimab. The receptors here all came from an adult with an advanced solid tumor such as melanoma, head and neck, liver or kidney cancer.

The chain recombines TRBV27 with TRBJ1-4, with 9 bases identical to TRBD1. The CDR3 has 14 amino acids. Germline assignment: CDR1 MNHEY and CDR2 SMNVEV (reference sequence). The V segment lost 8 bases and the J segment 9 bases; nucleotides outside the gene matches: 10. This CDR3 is CASSPDRGVKKLFF. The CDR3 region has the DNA TGTGCCAGCTCCCCGGACAGGGGAGTAAAAAAACTGTTTTTT.

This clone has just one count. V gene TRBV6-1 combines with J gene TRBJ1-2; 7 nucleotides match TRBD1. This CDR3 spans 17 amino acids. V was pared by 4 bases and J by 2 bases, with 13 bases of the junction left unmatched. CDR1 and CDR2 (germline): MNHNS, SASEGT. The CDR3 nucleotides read TGTGCCAGCAGTGGGACAAGACAGGGTCGTAGCAACTATGGCTACACCTTC. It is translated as CASSGTRQGRSNYGYTF.

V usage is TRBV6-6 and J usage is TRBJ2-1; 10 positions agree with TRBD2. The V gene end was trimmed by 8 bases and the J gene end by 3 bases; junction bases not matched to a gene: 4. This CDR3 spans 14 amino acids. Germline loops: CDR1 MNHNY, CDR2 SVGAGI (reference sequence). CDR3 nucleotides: TGTGCCAGCGGCTCTAGCGGGGGCTACAATGAGCAGTTCTTC. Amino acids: CASGSSGGYNEQFF.

CDR3 nucleotide sequence: TGTGCCAGCAGCCGTGGGGTGGGGGGAGCCCAGCAGTACTTC. This gives the protein CASSRGVGGAQQYF. The gene calls are TRBV5-8 and TRBJ2-7; weak D call: TRBD2 (6 bases). Trimming shortened V by 4 bases and J by 8 bases, and 19 bases separated the two germline ends. The CDR3 is made up of 14 amino acids. Germline values: CDR1 SGHTS, CDR2 YDEGEE.

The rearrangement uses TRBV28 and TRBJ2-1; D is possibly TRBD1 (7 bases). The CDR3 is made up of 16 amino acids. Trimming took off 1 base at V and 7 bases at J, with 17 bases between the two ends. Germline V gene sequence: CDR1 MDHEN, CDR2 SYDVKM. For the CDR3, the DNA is TGTGCCAGCAGTTTATCGACAGGGAGGTCGGGAAATGAGCAGTTCTTC. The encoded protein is CASSLSTGRSGNEQFF.

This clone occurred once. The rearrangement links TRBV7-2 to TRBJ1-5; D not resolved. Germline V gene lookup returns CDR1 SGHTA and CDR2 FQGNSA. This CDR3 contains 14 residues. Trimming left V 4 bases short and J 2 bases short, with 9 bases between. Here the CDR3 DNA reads TGTGCCAGCAGCTCTAGGGCGGGCAATCAGCCCCAGCATTTT. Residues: CASSSRAGNQPQHF.

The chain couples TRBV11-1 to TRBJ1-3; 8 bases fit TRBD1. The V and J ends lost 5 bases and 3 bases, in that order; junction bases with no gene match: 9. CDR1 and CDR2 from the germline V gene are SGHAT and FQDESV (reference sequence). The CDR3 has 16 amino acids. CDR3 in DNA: TGTGCCAGCAGCGATAAGACAGGGGAGGATGGAAACACCATATATTTT. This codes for CASSDKTGEDGNTIYF.

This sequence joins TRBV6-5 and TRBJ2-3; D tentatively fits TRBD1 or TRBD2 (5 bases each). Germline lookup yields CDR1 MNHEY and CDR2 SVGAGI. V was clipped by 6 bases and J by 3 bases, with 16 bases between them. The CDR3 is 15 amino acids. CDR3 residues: CASRDTGRQTDTQYF. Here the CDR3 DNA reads TGTGCCAGCAGGGATACGGGACGGCAAACAGATACGCAGTATTTT.

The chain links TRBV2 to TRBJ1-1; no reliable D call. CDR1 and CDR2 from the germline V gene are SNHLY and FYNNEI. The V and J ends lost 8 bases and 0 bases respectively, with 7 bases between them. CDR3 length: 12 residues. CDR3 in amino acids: CASGPVNTEAFF. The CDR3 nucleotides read TGTGCCAGCGGGCCCGTGAACACTGAAGCTTTCTTT.

For the CDR3, the DNA is TGTGCCAGCAGTTCACAGGGAGGGGGAGGAGAGACCCAGTACTTC. It codes for CASSSQGGGGETQYF. The rearrangement links TRBV5-8 to TRBJ2-5; D might be TRBD2 (7 bases). The germline V gene encodes CDR1 SGHTS and CDR2 YDEGEE. Trimming shortened V by 5 bases and J by 4 bases, and 18 bases separated the two germline ends. CDR3 length equals 15 residues.

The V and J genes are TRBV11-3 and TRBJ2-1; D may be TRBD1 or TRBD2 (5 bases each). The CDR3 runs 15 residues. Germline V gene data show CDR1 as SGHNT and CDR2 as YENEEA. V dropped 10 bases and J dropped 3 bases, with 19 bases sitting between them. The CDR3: CAISQPGRSYNEQFF. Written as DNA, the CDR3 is TGTGCCATTTCTCAACCGGGACGGAGCTACAATGAGCAGTTCTTC.

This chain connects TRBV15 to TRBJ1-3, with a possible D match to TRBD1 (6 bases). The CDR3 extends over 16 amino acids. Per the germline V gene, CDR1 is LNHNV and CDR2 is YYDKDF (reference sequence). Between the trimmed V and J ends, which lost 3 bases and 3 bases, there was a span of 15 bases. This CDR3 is CATSRTGLVNGNTIYF. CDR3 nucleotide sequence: TGTGCCACCAGCAGGACAGGTTTGGTTAATGGAAACACCATATATTTT. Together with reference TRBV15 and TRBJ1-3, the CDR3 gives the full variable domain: DAMVIQNPRYQVTQFGKPVTLSCSQTLNHNVMYWYQQKSSQAPKLLFHYYDKDFNNEADTPDNFQSRRPNTSFCFLDIRSPGLGDTAMYLCATSRTGLVNGNTIYFGEGSWLTVV.

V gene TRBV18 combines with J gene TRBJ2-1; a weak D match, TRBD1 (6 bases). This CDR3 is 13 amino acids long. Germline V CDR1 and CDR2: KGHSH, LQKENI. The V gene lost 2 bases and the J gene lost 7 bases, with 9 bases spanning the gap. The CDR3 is CASSPTRGNEQFF. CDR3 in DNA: TGTGCCAGCTCACCAACGAGGGGGAATGAGCAGTTCTTC.

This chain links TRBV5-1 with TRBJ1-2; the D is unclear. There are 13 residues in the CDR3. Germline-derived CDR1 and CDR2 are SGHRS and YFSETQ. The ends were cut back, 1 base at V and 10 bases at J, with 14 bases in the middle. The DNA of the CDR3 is TGCGCCAGCAGCTTGCGGGAGCTCCCACCCTACACCTTC. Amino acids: CASSLRELPPYTF.

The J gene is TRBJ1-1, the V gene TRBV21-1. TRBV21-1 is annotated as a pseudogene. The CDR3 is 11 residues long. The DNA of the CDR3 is TGTGCCAGCCTGTGGAACACTGAAGCTTTCTTT. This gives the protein CASLWNTEAFF.

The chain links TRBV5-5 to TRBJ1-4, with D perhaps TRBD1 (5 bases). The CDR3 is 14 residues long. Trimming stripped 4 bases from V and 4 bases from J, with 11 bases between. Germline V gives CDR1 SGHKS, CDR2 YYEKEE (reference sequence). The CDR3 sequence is CASSQTQVNEKLFF. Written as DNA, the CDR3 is TGTGCCAGCAGCCAGACACAGGTTAATGAAAAACTGTTTTTT. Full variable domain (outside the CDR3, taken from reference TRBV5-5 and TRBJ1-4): DAGVTQSPTHLIKTRGQQVTLRCSPISGHKSVSWYQQVLGQGPQFIFQYYEKEERGRGNFPDRFSARQFPNYSSELNVNALLLGDSALYLCASSQTQVNEKLFFGSGTQLSVL.

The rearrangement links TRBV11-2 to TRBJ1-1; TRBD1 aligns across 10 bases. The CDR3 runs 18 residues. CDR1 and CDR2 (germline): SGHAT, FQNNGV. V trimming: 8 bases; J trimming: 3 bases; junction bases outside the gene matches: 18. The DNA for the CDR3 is TGTGCCAGCTATACCTGGCGACCGGGACAGGGGAGGGACACTGAAGCTTTCTTT. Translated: CASYTWRPGQGRDTEAFF.

DNA of the CDR3: TGTGCCTGTGGGGCGGGTCGGTCGTACACTGAAGCTTTCTTT. It translates to CACGAGRSYTEAFF. The chain uses TRBV30 and TRBJ1-1; TRBD1 is a possible D gene (5 bases). Trimming stripped 6 bases from V and 3 bases from J, with 17 bases between. Germline V gene lookup returns CDR1 GTSNPN and CDR2 SVGIG (reference sequence). The CDR3 contains 14 residues.

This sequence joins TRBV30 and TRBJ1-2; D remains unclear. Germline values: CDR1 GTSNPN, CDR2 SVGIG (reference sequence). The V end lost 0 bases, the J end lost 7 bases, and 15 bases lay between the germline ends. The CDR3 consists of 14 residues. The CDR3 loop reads CAWSVAGGEAGYTF. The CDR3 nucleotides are TGTGCCTGGAGTGTCGCGGGAGGTGAGGCTGGCTACACCTTC.

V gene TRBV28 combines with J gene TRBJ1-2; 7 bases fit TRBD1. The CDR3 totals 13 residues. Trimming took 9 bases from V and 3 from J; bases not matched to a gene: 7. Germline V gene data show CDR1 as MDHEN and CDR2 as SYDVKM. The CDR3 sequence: CASRDSLDYGYTF. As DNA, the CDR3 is TGTGCCAGTCGGGACAGTTTGGACTATGGCTACACCTTC.

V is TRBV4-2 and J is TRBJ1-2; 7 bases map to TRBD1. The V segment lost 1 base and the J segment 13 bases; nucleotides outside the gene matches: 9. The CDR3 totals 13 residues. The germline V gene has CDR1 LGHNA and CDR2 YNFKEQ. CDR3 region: CASSQAETGMPTF. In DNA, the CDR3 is TGTGCCAGCAGCCAAGCGGAGACAGGGATGCCCACCTTC.

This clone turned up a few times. CDR3 sequence: CSVEGQNTGELFF. The CDR3 DNA is TGCAGCGTTGAAGGACAGAACACCGGGGAGCTGTTTTTT. The V and J genes are TRBV29-1 and TRBJ2-2; D is ambiguous. CDR1 and CDR2 from the germline V gene are SQVTM and ANQGSEA. This CDR3 spans 13 amino acids. Trimming left V 1 base short and J 1 base short, with 4 bases between.

The CDR3 DNA follows: TGTGCCAGCAGCCAAGAGGGGGGCGAGCAAGAGACCCAGTACTTC. Protein product: CASSQEGGEQETQYF. The V and J genes are TRBV4-2 and TRBJ2-5; D assignment may be TRBD1 or TRBD2 (6 bases each). Germline values: CDR1 LGHNA, CDR2 YNFKEQ. CDR3 length: 15 residues. V lost 0 bases to trimming and J lost 2 bases, with 10 bases between them.

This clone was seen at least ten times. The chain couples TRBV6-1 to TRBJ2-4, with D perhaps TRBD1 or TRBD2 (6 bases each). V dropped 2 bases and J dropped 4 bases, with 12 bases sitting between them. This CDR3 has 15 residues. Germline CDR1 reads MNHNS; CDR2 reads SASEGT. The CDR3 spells CASSESGADKNIQYF. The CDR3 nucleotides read TGTGCCAGCAGTGAATCGGGGGCGGATAAAAACATTCAGTACTTC.

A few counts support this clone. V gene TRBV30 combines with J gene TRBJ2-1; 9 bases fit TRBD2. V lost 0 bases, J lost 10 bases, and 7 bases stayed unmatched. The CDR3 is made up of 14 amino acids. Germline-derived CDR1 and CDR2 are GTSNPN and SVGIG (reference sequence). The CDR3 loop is CAWSVRSGLAEQFF. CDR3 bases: TGTGCCTGGAGTGTACGGTCCGGACTAGCGGAGCAGTTCTTC.

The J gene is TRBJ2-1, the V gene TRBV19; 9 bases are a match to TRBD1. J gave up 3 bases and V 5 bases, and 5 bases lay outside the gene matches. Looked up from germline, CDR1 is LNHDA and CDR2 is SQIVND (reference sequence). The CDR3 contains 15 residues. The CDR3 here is CASSSGTGYYNEQFF. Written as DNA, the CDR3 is TGTGCCAGTAGTTCCGGGACAGGGTACTACAATGAGCAGTTCTTC.